This TCR beta chain was sequenced for a study of cytomegalovirus exposure and HLA in healthy donors. Germline values: CDR1 MGHRA, CDR2 YSYEKL. The CDR3 extends over 17 amino acids. V lost 1 base and J lost 2, with 17 bases in between. Study outcomes and limitations: From TCR beta sequences, most subjects' HLA-A and HLA-B alleles were reportedly predicted accurately. Sequencing depth across donors, presence/absence analyses assumed, was roughly uniform.

Vbeta (60) and Jbeta (13) primers were used in the PCR. The protocol was immunoSEQ multiplex PCR, while the TCRdb copy is restricted to in-frame clones and leaves out a portion. The top ten clones hold roughly 4.5% of a sample with 90,000 to 150,000 clones, 77% of them seen once. To note about this clone: The antigen is unknown.

Sample: PBMCs. This clonotype originated in a man aged 45-65 years in good health and CMV-seropositive. J is TRBJ1-1 and V is TRBV4-1; tentative D call: TRBD1 (6 bases). The CDR3 DNA is TGCGCCAGCAGCCAAGCAAGCTTGGGAGGGACAAACACTGAAGCTTTCTTT. Its protein product is CASSQASLGGTNTEAFF.